This TCR beta chain was recorded in a study of blood T cell repertoires in COVID-19. CDR3 length equals 17 residues. The V gene end was trimmed by 4 bases and the J gene end by 7 bases; junction bases not matched to a gene: 18. Germline V lookup: CDR1 SEHNR, CDR2 FQNEAQ (reference sequence). TCRdb keeps only in-frame clones here, not all; method: immunoSEQ multiplex PCR. Of tens of thousands of clones detected, under 90% appear once; the ten largest clones hold approximately 12%. The clonotype comes from a human donor in a cohort sampled during active COVID-19. V is TRBV7-9 and J is TRBJ1-1, with 7 bases aligning to TRBD1. The sequenced sample was peripheral blood. CDR3 residues: CASSSNPQGPGFIEAFF. In DNA, the CDR3 is TGTGCCAGCAGCTCCAACCCACAGGGGCCTGGCTTCATTGAAGCTTTCTTT.